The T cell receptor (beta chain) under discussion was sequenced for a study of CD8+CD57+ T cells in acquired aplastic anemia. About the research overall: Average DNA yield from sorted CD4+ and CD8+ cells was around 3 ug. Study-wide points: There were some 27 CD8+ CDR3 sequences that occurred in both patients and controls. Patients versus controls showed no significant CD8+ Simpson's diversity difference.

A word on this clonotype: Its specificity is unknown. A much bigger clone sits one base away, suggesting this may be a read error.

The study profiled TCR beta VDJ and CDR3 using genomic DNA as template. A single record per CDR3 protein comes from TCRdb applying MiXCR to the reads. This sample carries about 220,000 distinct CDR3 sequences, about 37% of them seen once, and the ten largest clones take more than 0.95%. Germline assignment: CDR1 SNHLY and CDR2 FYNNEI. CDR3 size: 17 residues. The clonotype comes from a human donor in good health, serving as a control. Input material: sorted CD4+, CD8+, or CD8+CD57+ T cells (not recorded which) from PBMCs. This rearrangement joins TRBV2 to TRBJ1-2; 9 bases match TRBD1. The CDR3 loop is CASRAGQGLGWDYGCTF. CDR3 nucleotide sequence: TGTGCCAGCAGAGCGGGACAGGGATTGGGGTGGGACTATGGCTGCACCTTC.